The subject of this entry is one T cell receptor (beta chain). Its antigen is unidentified. These data belong to a study of persistence of HIV-infected CD4 T cells. The stimulus was an HIV-1 Gag 15-mer peptide pool, about 1.1 ug/peptide/mL. Sorting of responding CD4+ T cells relied on upregulated CD40 ligand together with CD69. Sequencing used immunoSEQ version 4 in survey mode. Clones were sequenced by immunoSEQ multiplex PCR, and TCRdb holds only the in-frame ones, with some missing. The repertoire has some 30,000 clones, 70% of them found once; the top ten carry 1.4%. The receptor's source is an adult man with HIV who was CMV-seropositive. The sequenced sample was CD4+ T cells sorted from PBMCs after approximately 19-hour stimulation, obtained from a patient who received antiretroviral therapy.

DNA of the CDR3: TGTGCCAGCTCGACAGGGCTGGGTCAGCCCCAGCATTTT. Amino acids: CASSTGLGQPQHF. The chain is built from TRBV18 and TRBJ1-5, with TRBD1 matching 7 bases. There are 13 residues in the CDR3. Per the germline V gene, CDR1 is KGHSH and CDR2 is LQKENI. The V segment lost 6 bases and the J segment 6 bases; nucleotides outside the gene matches: 5.